The sequence of this TCR beta chain was determined in a study of shared T cell receptors in the human thymus. Assay: immunoSEQ multiplex PCR; the TCRdb copy retains only in-frame clones and omits some. The data show under 850,000 clones, with over 75% seen just once and 0.008% to 0.011% held by the top ten. This clone was observed a single time. Per the germline V gene, CDR1 is SEHNR and CDR2 is FQNEAQ (reference sequence). Germline trimming cut 4 bases from V and 2 bases from J; bases unmatched to any gene: 9. CDR3 length equals 17 residues. This sample also appeared in a second study, on human thymus T cells. This second report adds: Having corrective surgery for congenital heart defects, healthy Finnish infants were the ones who donated. Resections obtained during corrective heart surgery supplied the thymus tissue. V and J gene usage appeared biased in thymic and blood repertoires. Highly overlapping thymic repertoires among unrelated individuals were reported in related research.

The chain employs TRBV7-9 and TRBJ2-3, with 10 bases matching TRBD2. The sequence came from a boy in the first two years of life with a congenital heart defect. The sequenced sample was thymocytes. CDR3 bases: TGTGCCAGCAGCTCACTTACTAGCGGGGAGTTCACAGATACGCAGTATTTT. Protein sequence: CASSSLTSGEFTDTQYF.